This T cell receptor (beta chain) is drawn from a study of blood T cell repertoires in COVID-19. There are 16 residues in the CDR3. J was trimmed by 5 bases and V by 2 bases; bases with no gene match: 9. Germline V CDR1 and CDR2: LGHNT, FRNRAP. Repertoires were generated with immunoSEQ multiplex PCR, while TCRdb's copy carries only in-frame clones and drops some. The data contain about 220,000 clones, 80% to 90% of them singletons. This sequence originates from a middle-aged woman with acute COVID-19. This chain uses TRBV12-5 with TRBJ2-1, with 7 bases that match TRBD2. Sequencing input: PBMCs or T cells enriched from blood (not recorded which). The CDR3 coding sequence is TGTGCTAGTGGTTTGCGTCCAGCGGGGTTAGACAATGAGCAGTTCTTC. Protein product: CASGLRPAGLDNEQFF.